This T cell receptor beta chain is from a study of OX40 agonist ivuxolimab in advanced cancers. Concerning the study at large: Ivuxolimab was an agonistic, fully human IgG2 monoclonal antibody directed against OX40 (CD134), a costimulatory receptor. Intravenous ivuxolimab was administered to patients every 2 weeks at six dose levels: 0.01, 0.1, 0.3, 1.5, 3 and 10 mg/kg. Of the roughly 51 dose-escalation patients, hepatocellular carcinoma was present in around 19, melanoma in around 15, renal cell carcinoma in 9 and head and neck cancer in 9. A male proportion of 82.7% and a mean age of 60 years, ranging from 23 to 79, were recorded for the dose-escalation cohort. Patients were allowed to have had prior anti-PD-1, anti-PD-L1 or anti-CTLA-4 therapy, and approximately 40% of the dose-escalation patients had been treated with checkpoint inhibitors. Partial responses occurred in three dose-escalation patients: two with cutaneous melanoma and one with hepatocellular carcinoma. The purpose of peripheral TCRbeta sequencing was to test whether ivuxolimab changed TCR sequence diversity and led to clonal T-cell expansion. The paper reports the monotherapy dose-escalation portion (N = 52 patients) of the phase I ivuxolimab trial. What the study reported, not specific to this receptor: At doses from 0.1 to 3.0 mg/kg, clonal expansion was seen in both CD4+ and CD8+ blood T cells between baseline and week 6. The antigen specificity of the peripheral T cells that underwent clonal expansion was not determined. In partial responders in the 0.1-3.0 mg/kg groups, normalized peripheral clonal expansion was found to be among the lowest, especially among CD8+ T cells. After ivuxolimab, more expanded clones were found on average in CD8+ T cells than in CD4+ T cells. Low levels of normalized T-cell clonal expansion were also seen in some patients who did not respond.

Patients with autoimmune disease history or receiving systemic immunosuppression were excluded from the trial. Peripheral blood for TCR sequencing was collected from all dose cohorts at baseline, on cycle 4 day 1, and on cycle 7 day 1. Samples were obtained from an open-label, multicenter, first-in-human phase I dose-escalation trial of ivuxolimab. Adults with locally advanced or metastatic head and neck squamous cell, hepatocellular, melanoma or renal cell carcinoma were enrolled in the trial. Before TCR sequencing, CD4+ T cells and CD8+ T cells from peripheral blood were sorted into separate populations. On this clone: Its recognized antigen is unknown. No base quality values were provided; no much bigger clone lies one nucleotide off.

To sequence the TCRbeta CDR3 region, genomic DNA was isolated from the sorted cells. The immunoSEQ Assay was used to sequence the TCRbeta CDR3 regions. Sourced from immuneACCESS, this table was stored by TCRdb with only in-frame sequences that have V and J called. A share of the clones is absent; for the studies checked, an unresolved V gene accounts for under half, and the remainder has no known explanation. The sample profile shows around 20,000 clones; under 80% of them were found once. Approximately 9.6% of the sample rests with the top ten. The TCR comes from an adult with an advanced solid tumor such as melanoma, head and neck, liver or kidney cancer. The material sequenced was CD4+ or CD8+ T cells sorted from blood, taken in a trial of the OX40 agonist ivuxolimab.

The nucleotide sequence is given as TGTGCCAGCAAAAAAGGGACTGTTCAAGAGACCCAGTACTTC. Protein translation: CASKKGTVQETQYF. The chain couples TRBV2 to TRBJ2-5; the best D guess is TRBD2, with 6 bases matching. The germline V gene specifies SNHLY as CDR1 and FYNNEI as CDR2. V is reduced by 7 bases and J by 2 bases, leaving a spacing of 14 bases between them. The CDR3 contains 14 residues, cysteine and phenylalanine counted. Only the CDR3 region is kept as DNA, spanning 42 bases read in frame from base 1.